What follows describes a single TCR beta chain. Its target is unknown. A multiplex PCR was run with 60 Vbeta primers and 13 Jbeta primers. Data came from immunoSEQ multiplex PCR; TCRdb stores just in-frame clones and leaves some out. The sample includes under 200,000 clones, approximately 86% seen only once; the top ten take almost 2%. This sample is part of a study of cytomegalovirus exposure and HLA in healthy donors. The V gene end was trimmed by 5 bases and the J gene end by 5 bases; junction bases not matched to a gene: 2. Per the germline V gene, CDR1 is MNHEY and CDR2 is SVGAGI. CDR3 length: 15 amino acids. Study-wide results and caveats: The authors later found TCR association rates varying by HLA locus, with DRB1 most and HLA-C fewest. Solely CMV serostatus was available to characterize immune exposure.

The source material was PBMCs. V gene TRBV6-5 combines with J gene TRBJ2-2, with 13 bases fitting TRBD2. This TCR derives from a woman aged 18-29 years in good health and CMV-seronegative. CDR3 residues: CASSILAGGTGELFF. The CDR3 DNA sequence: TGTGCCAGCAGTATACTAGCGGGAGGGACCGGGGAGCTGTTTTTT.